This TCR beta chain is drawn from a study of cytomegalovirus exposure and HLA in healthy donors. On the study more broadly: In a later analysis, the 90 to 150 validation repertoires were reported to have used the same platform as the roughly 600 first-cohort repertoires.

Profiling relied on immunoSEQ multiplex PCR, and the TCRdb table lists in-frame clones only, not all of them. The sample contains tens of thousands of clones, nearly 96% of which appear only once. In germline, CDR1 is LGHNA, CDR2 YSLEER. V was cut by 0 bases and J by 3 bases, with 15 bases left in between. This CDR3 is built from 16 residues. General observations from the study: Generally TCR sequences proved uncommon, though certain public TCRs appeared in numerous donors. Overall, around 160 TCR beta chains were annotated as cytomegalovirus-associated.

Among the roughly 120 subjects of the validation cohort, separate from the roughly 700-subject first cohort, were the donors. A note on this clone: Its antigen is as yet unknown.

The V gene is TRBV4-3, the J gene TRBJ2-7; D unresolved. Sequenced input: PBMCs. This TCR was sampled from a woman younger than 35 in good health and CMV-seropositive. The CDR3 spells CASSQDTGQASYEQYF. The CDR3 coding sequence is TGCGCCAGCAGCCAAGATACTGGCCAGGCCAGCTACGAGCAGTACTTC.